This T cell receptor beta chain was documented in a study of CD8 T cells in ankylosing spondylitis. Regarding the study as a whole: Disease-associated clones were CD8+ and fairly uncommon in peripheral blood. Blood of patients with ankylosing spondylitis appeared to be characterized by a TCR beta motif of 8 or 9 highly homologous variants. It was reported that disease-linked clones were significantly enriched in matched ankylosing spondylitis synovial fluid. Reports of some motif variants in reactive arthritis synovial fluid and blood predate this one.

Preparation of TCR beta libraries was done by quantitative 5'-RACE with molecular barcodes. TCRdb reprocessed the 5' RACE reads via MiXCR and lists one record per CDR3 protein. The table includes approximately 520,000 distinct CDR3 sequences, approximately 5% detected once. This CDR3 is built from 13 residues. V gave up 1 base and J gave up 6 bases, with 10 bases separating them. Germline CDR1 and CDR2: LNHNV and YYDKDF (reference sequence). As regards this clonotype: What it recognizes is unknown.

V gene TRBV15 combines with J gene TRBJ2-7, with a tentative D call TRBD1 (5 bases). Sequencing was done on a sample of blood, either unsorted or a sorted T cell fraction (not recorded which). This TCR was sampled from a male donor with ankylosing spondylitis. CDR3 amino acids: CATSRVGPGEQYF. Here the CDR3 DNA reads TGTGCCACCAGCAGAGTGGGGCCGGGCGAGCAGTACTTC.